This T cell receptor (beta chain) was recovered during a study of shared clonotypes between healthy human individuals. Turning to the study itself: Every donor yielded three CD4 naive, three CD4 memory, two CD8 naive and one CD8 memory plate.

Nashville, Tennessee was home to all donors, each a Caucasian adult. The CD8 memory sample joined CD45RO+ cells and CCR7-negative CD45RA+ cells. Original data processing: Junction-only sequences produced by ImmunoSEQ had no quality scores, so filtering differed. Here immunoSEQ multiplex PCR was the method, and the copy in TCRdb shows in-frame clones only, minus some. That table gives V, J and clone size, and the DNA gave D and trimming. The sample holds around 690,000 clones; around 90% are singletons and the top ten take 34%. The sequence was collected from a man aged 18 to 29 in good health. Some clones in this sample may be carry-over from other donors' samples. Sequencing was carried out using memory CD8+ T cells from PBMCs. Stated subset: CD45RO+ cells pooled with CCR7-negative TemRA cells.

This chain's CDR3 is CASSLGGDRGLNEQFF. The CDR3, as DNA: TGTGCCAGCAGCTTAGGCGGGGACAGGGGGTTGAATGAGCAGTTCTTC. The chain employs TRBV11-3 and TRBJ2-1, with 11 bases lining up with TRBD1. The ends lost 1 base at V and 7 bases at J; junction bases unmatched: 6. The length of the CDR3 is 16 residues. Germline-derived CDR1 and CDR2 are SGHNT and YENEEA.